The subject of this entry is one T cell receptor (beta chain). Antigen specificity is unknown. The same CDR3 can be traced to other DNA sequences in this sample. This specimen belongs to a study of T cell responses to AZD1222 COVID-19 vaccine. Study results and caveats: The CD4 TCRs associated with vaccination extended across spike and predominated at 160-218 and 743-854. There were mostly white British donors and more females than males, and clonal diversity was possibly underestimated. Without day 14 samples, only post-peak T cell repertoires were studied.

Produced via immunoSEQ multiplex PCR; TCRdb's table is partial and in-frame only. The table lists some 150,000 clones, about 88% of them singletons. The clonotype originates from an adult who received the AZD1222 COVID-19 vaccine. Here the sequenced sample was peripheral blood, taken 28 days after the second AZD1222 dose.

Here the CDR3 reads CASSLDLYTGELFF. For the CDR3, the DNA is TGTGCCAGCAGTCTGGACCTATACACCGGGGAGCTGTTTTTT. The chain uses TRBV27 and TRBJ2-2; D remains ambiguous. V lost 5 bases to trimming and J lost 3 bases, with 10 bases between them. CDR3 length equals 14 residues. Per the germline V gene, CDR1 is MNHEY and CDR2 is SMNVEV (reference sequence).